Below are 21 T cell receptor beta chains sequenced from a single sample in a study of monozygotic twins with inflammatory bowel disease (dated by TCRdb to the late 2010s). The library was prepared using 5' RACE. Instrument on record: Illumina HiSeq 2500. After TCRdb reprocessed the reads, each CDR3 protein sequence was kept as one row, without DNA. This sample's table contains 300,000 to 450,000 distinct CDR3 sequences. The ten largest make up around 2.6% of the sample. Material: blood. These receptors were collected from a human donor with ulcerative colitis or Crohn's disease, or a healthy co-twin of an affected twin (not recorded which).

The V call is TRBV27, the J call TRBJ2-7; TCRdb lists TRBD1, though no DNA is available to test this call. The CDR3 is made up of 15 amino acids. Germline values: CDR1 MNHEY, CDR2 SMNVEV (reference sequence). CDR3 protein: CASSVPSGGRYEQYF.

The chain couples TRBV10-3 to TRBJ1-6; TCRdb calls TRBD1, which cannot be checked without DNA. CDR3 length equals 14 residues. CDR1 and CDR2 from the germline V gene are ENHRY and SYGVKD. CDR3: CAISPGSQVSPLHF.

The gene calls are TRBV6-2 or TRBV6-3 and TRBJ2-1; absent DNA, TCRdb's TRBD1 call cannot be checked. The CDR3 length is 13 residues. In germline, CDR1 is MNHEY, CDR2 SVGEGT. The CDR3 spells CASTTGGVDEQFF.

The chain has TRBV6-2 or TRBV6-3 and TRBJ2-3; the TCRdb D gene call, TRBD1, has no DNA to confirm it. Germline CDR1 reads MNHEY; CDR2 reads SVGEGT. The CDR3 loop spans 18 amino acids. CDR3 in amino acids: CASSYPGGERPFTDTQYF.

The V and J genes are TRBV4-3 and TRBJ1-2; TCRdb lists TRBD1, though no DNA is available to test this call. Germline CDR1 and CDR2: LGHNA and YSLEER. The CDR3 is 14 amino acids. CDR3 loop: CASSQAGRNYGYTF.

This chain uses TRBV4-2 with TRBJ1-5; the D call of TRBD1 rests on TCRdb alone, since no DNA is present to check it. Germline-derived CDR1 and CDR2 are LGHNA and YNFKEQ. The CDR3 spans 16 residues. The CDR3 protein is CASSHTTGGDNQPQHF.

The chain employs TRBV2 and TRBJ2-3; no DNA is available, so the TRBD2 call from TCRdb remains unchecked. The CDR3 is 14 amino acids. Per germline, CDR1 SNHLY and CDR2 FYNNEI. The CDR3 reads CASAPGLNTDTQYF.

CDR3 protein: CASSYTRQTGGNTIYF. The genes are TRBV6-5 and TRBJ1-3; as DNA is missing, the TRBD1 call by TCRdb cannot be tested. CDR3 length: 16 residues. Germline CDR1 is MNHEY and CDR2 is SVGAGI.

The CDR3 loop reads CSVARQGFYQPQHF. The chain couples TRBV29-1 to TRBJ1-5; the D call of TRBD1 rests on TCRdb alone, since no DNA is present to check it. The CDR3 extends over 14 amino acids. Looked up from germline, CDR1 is SQVTM and CDR2 is ANQGSEA. Supplemented by reference TRBV29-1 and TRBJ1-5, the full variable domain reads SAVISQKPSRDICQRGTSLTIQCQVDSQVTMMFWYRQQPGQSLTLIATANQGSEATYESGFVIDKFPISRPNLTFSTLTVSNMSPEDSSIYLCSVARQGFYQPQHFGDGTRLSIL.

This chain uses TRBV5-1 with TRBJ2-7; with no DNA, the TCRdb D assignment of TRBD2 cannot be verified. This CDR3 contains 15 residues. Germline V CDR1 and CDR2: SGHRS, YFSETQ. CDR3 region: CASSSPEGRMYEQYF.

The chain carries TRBV5-1 and TRBJ2-3. This CDR3 has 15 residues. Germline CDR1 reads SGHRS; CDR2 reads YFSETQ. CDR3 protein: CASGTDGISTDTQYF.

The rearrangement uses TRBV12-3 or TRBV12-4 and TRBJ2-4; TCRdb calls TRBD1, which cannot be checked without DNA. The CDR3 is 16 amino acids. The CDR3 spells CASSGGTGLAKNIQYF.

V is TRBV7-2 and J is TRBJ1-5. The CDR3 has 14 residues. CDR1 and CDR2 (germline): SGHTA, FQGNSA. The CDR3 sequence: CASSLSFSNQPQHF.

This CDR3 is CSARGTGEYNEQFF. This rearrangement joins TRBV20-1 to TRBJ2-1; the D call of TRBD1 rests on TCRdb alone, since no DNA is present to check it. Germline loops: CDR1 DFQATT, CDR2 SNEGSKA (reference sequence). This CDR3 is 14 amino acids long.

This chain joins TRBV5-1 and TRBJ1-4; checking the TCRdb D call of TRBD1 is not possible without DNA. The CDR3 has 16 residues. From germline, CDR1 is SGHRS and CDR2 YFSETQ. The CDR3 protein is CASSRNGDVGNEKLFF.

The chain carries TRBV6-5 and TRBJ2-3; the D call from TCRdb, TRBD2, cannot be confirmed without DNA. This CDR3 has 17 residues. The germline V gene encodes CDR1 MNHEY and CDR2 SVGAGI. The CDR3: CASSSRLAGDSTDTQYF.

V and J are TRBV7-6 and TRBJ2-2; the TRBD1 assignment by TCRdb is unverifiable without DNA. This CDR3 spans 17 amino acids. Germline-derived CDR1 and CDR2 are SGHVS and FNYEAQ. CDR3 loop: CASSSQTRGLLTGELFF.

The chain has TRBV11-2 and TRBJ2-1; the D gene TCRdb calls, TRBD2, cannot be checked with no DNA. This CDR3 has 17 residues. Germline assignment: CDR1 SGHAT and CDR2 FQNNGV. The CDR3 reads CASSSRGTSGAYNEQFF.

V is TRBV3-1 and J is TRBJ2-5; absent DNA, TCRdb's TRBD2 call cannot be checked. CDR3 size: 15 residues. Germline CDR1 LGHDT, CDR2 YNNKEL (reference sequence). The CDR3 loop is CASSHLYGTKETQYF.

The V call is TRBV10-3, the J call TRBJ2-3; TCRdb gives TRBD1 as the D gene, but with no DNA this cannot be confirmed. There are 16 residues in the CDR3. Germline CDR1 is ENHRY and CDR2 is SYGVKD. The CDR3 spells CAISGGVRGFTDTQYF.

The rearrangement links TRBV4-1 to TRBJ2-1; as DNA is missing, the TRBD2 call by TCRdb cannot be tested. CDR3 length: 17 amino acids. The germline CDR1 and CDR2 sequences are MGHRA and YSYEKL. CDR3 protein: CASSQGGERGRNNEQFF.